The present T cell receptor beta chain was sequenced within a study of radiotherapy plus CTLA-4 blockade in lung cancer. The overall study: Disease control reached approximately 30%, with objective responses in 15% to 20%.

Study conclusions and caveats: TCR clones from tumors expanded in blood after radiotherapy plus ipilimumab.

Sequencing was performed with immunoSEQ multiplex PCR; in TCRdb, only in-frame clones are kept and a portion is missing. This sample carries about 45,000 clones, about 72% of them seen once, and the ten largest clones take around 8.3%. Germline CDR1 and CDR2: WNHNN and SYGVQD (reference sequence). The CDR3 is 12 residues long. Trimming removed 6 bases from V and 4 bases from J, with 6 bases in between. About this clone itself: As yet, its antigen is unknown.

The sample in question was peripheral blood, obtained from a patient treated with radiotherapy plus ipilimumab. The chain recombines TRBV10-1 with TRBJ2-2; D is unresolved. The TCR comes from a human donor with non-small cell lung cancer who had stable disease on radiotherapy plus ipilimumab. CDR3 bases: TGCGCCAGCAGCACCGTCACCGGGGAGCTGTTTTTT. This translates into CASSTVTGELFF.